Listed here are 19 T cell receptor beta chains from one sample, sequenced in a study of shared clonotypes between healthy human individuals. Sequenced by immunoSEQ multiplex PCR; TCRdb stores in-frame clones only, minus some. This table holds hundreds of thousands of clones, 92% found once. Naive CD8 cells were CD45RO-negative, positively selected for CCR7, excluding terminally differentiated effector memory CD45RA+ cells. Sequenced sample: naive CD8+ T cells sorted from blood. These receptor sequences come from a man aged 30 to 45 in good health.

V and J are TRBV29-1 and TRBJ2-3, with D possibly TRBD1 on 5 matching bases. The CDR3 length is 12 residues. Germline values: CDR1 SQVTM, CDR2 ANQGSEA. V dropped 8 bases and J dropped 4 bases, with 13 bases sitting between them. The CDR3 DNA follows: TGCAGCACCTTGCCAGGGCCAGATACGCAGTATTTT. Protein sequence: CSTLPGPDTQYF.

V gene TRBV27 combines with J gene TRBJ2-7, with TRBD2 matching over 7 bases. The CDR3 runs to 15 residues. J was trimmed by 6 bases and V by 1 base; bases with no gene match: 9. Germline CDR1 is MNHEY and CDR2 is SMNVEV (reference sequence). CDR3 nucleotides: TGTGCCAGCAGTTTATATACTCGGGGGGTTTCCGAGCAGTACTTC. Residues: CASSLYTRGVSEQYF.

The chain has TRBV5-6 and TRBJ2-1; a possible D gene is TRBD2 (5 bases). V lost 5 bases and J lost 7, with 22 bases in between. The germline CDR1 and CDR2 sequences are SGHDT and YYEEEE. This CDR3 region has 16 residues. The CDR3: CASSSDDQGWENEQFF. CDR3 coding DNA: TGTGCCAGCAGTTCGGACGACCAAGGCTGGGAGAATGAGCAGTTCTTC.

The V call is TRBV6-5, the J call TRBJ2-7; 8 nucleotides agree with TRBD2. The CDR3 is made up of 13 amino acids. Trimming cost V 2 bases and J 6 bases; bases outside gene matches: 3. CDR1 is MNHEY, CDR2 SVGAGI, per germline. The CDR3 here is CASSYTSGSEQYF. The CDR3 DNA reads TGTGCCAGCAGTTACACCAGCGGGAGCGAGCAGTACTTC.

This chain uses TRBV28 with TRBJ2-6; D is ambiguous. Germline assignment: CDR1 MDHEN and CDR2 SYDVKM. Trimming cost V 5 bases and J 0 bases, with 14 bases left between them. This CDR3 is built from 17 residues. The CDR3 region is CASSPTGDISGANVLTF. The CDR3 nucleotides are TGTGCCAGCAGTCCGACCGGCGATATCTCTGGGGCCAACGTCCTGACTTTC.

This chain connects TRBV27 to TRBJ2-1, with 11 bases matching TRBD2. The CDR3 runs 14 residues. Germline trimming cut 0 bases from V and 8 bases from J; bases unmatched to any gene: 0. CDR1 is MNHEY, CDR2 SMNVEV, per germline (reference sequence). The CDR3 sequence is CASSLSSGRDEQFF. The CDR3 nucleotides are TGTGCCAGCAGTTTATCTAGCGGGAGGGATGAGCAGTTCTTC.

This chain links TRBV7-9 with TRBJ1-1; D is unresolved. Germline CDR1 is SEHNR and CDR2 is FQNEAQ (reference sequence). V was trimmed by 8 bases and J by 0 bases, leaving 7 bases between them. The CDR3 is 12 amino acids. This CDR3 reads CASRSLNTEAFF. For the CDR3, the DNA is TGTGCCAGCCGCTCCCTGAACACTGAAGCTTTCTTT.

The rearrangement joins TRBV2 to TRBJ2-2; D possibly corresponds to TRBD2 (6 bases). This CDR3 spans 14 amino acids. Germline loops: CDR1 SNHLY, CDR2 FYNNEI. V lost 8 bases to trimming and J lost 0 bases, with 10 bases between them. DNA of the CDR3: TGTGCCAGCTCCGGGGAGGCGAACACCGGGGAGCTGTTTTTT. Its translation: CASSGEANTGELFF.

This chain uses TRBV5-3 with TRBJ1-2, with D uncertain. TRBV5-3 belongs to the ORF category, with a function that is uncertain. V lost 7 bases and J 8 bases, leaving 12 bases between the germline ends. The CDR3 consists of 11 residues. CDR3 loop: CARGREEGYTF. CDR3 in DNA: TGTGCCAGAGGGCGAGAGGAAGGCTACACCTTC.

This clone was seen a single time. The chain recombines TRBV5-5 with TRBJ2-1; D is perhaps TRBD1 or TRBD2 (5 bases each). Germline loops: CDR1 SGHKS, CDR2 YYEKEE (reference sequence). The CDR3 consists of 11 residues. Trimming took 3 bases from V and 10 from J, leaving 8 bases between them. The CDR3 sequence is CASSWGPEQFF. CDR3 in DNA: TGTGCCAGCAGCTGGGGACCAGAGCAGTTCTTC.

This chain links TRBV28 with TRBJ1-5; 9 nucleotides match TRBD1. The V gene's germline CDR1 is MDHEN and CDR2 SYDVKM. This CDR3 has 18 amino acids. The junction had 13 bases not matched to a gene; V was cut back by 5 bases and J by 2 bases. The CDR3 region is CASSPGQGRISGNQPQHF. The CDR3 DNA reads TGTGCCAGCAGTCCGGGACAGGGAAGAATATCTGGCAATCAGCCCCAGCATTTT.

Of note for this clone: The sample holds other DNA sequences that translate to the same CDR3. The CDR3 coding sequence is TGTGCCAGCAGTTTATCGGGGGGAACTGAAGCTTTCTTT. Encoded protein: CASSLSGGTEAFF. The chain carries TRBV27 and TRBJ1-1, with D tentatively TRBD1 (5 bases). Germline loops: CDR1 MNHEY, CDR2 SMNVEV (reference sequence). Trimming took 0 bases from V and 5 from J, leaving 7 bases between them. The CDR3 totals 13 residues.

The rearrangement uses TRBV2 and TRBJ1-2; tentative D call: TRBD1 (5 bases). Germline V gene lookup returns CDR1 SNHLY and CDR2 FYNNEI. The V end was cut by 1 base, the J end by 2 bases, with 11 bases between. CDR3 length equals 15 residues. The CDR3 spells CASSEGPQANYGYTF. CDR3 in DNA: TGTGCCAGCAGTGAAGGACCACAGGCGAACTATGGCTACACCTTC.

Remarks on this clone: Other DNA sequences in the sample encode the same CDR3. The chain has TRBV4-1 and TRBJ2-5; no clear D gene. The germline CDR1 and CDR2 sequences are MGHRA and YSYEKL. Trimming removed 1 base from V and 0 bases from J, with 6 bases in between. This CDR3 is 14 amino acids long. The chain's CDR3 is CASSQVADQETQYF. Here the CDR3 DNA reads TGCGCCAGCAGCCAAGTTGCGGACCAAGAGACCCAGTACTTC.

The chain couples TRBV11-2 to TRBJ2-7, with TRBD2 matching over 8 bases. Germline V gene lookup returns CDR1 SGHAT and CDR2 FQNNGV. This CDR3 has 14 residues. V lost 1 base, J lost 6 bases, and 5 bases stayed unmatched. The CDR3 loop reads CASSLGAGGGEQYF. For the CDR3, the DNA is TGTGCCAGCAGCTTAGGGGCGGGGGGAGGCGAGCAGTACTTC.

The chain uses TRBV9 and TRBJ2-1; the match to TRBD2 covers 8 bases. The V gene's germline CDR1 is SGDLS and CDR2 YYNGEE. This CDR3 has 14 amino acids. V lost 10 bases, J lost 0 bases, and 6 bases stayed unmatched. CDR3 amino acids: CASQSGSSYNEQFF. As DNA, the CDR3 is TGTGCCTCACAAAGCGGGAGCTCCTACAATGAGCAGTTCTTC.

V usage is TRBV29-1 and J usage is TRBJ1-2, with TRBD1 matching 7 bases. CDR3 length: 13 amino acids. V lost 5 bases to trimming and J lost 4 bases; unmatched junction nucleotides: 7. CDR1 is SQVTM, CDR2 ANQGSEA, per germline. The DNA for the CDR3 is TGCAGCGTTCTCGAAGACAGGGTCTATGGCTACACCTTC. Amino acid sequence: CSVLEDRVYGYTF.

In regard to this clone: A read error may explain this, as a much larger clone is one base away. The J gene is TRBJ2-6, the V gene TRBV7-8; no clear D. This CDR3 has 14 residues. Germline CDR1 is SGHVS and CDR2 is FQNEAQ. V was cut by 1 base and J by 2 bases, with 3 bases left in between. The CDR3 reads CASSLDPGANVLTF. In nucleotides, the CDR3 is TGTGCCAGCAGCTTAGATCCTGGGGCCAACGTCCTGACTTTC.

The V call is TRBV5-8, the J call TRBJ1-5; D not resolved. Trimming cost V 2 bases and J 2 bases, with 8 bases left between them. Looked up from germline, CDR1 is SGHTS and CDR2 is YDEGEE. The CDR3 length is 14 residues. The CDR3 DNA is TGTGCCAGCAGCTTTGTACGGCGCAATCAGCCCCAGCATTTT. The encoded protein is CASSFVRRNQPQHF.